This T cell receptor beta chain was obtained from a study of beta chain features in type 1 diabetes. Whole-study findings and limits: Healthy donors had naive, central memory and Treg TCRB repertoires that appeared less similar than those seen among patients. Any HLA-type effect on TCRB rearrangement remained unresolved here. Researchers report that Type 1 diabetes patients had moderately but significantly shorter TCRB CDR3s across all four CD4+ subsets.

As concerns this clone: Antigen unknown.

Germline V CDR1 and CDR2: SQVTM, ANQGSEA. This CDR3 region has 17 residues. V lost 1 base and J lost 6; bases outside the gene matches: 15. The investigators reverse transcribed all of the isolated RNA, so they sequenced expressed TCRB transcripts. The repertoire was sequenced with immunoSEQ multiplex PCR; TCRdb's copy has only in-frame clones and lacks some. This repertoire shows 130,000 to 150,000 clones, under 60% found once; its top ten account for roughly 0.43%. Donors underwent one heparinised blood draw, 95 to 150 mL on average. J is TRBJ1-5 and V is TRBV29-1; 7 nucleotides agree with TRBD1. The receptor was derived from a man aged 18 to 30 in good health. Sequencing used Tregs from blood. The chain's CDR3 is CSVEAGGKGAVIQPQHF. DNA for the CDR3: TGCAGCGTTGAAGCCGGGGGAAAGGGGGCGGTGATTCAGCCCCAGCATTTT. Together with reference TRBV29-1 and TRBJ1-5, the CDR3 gives the full variable domain: SAVISQKPSRDICQRGTSLTIQCQVDSQVTMMFWYRQQPGQSLTLIATANQGSEATYESGFVIDKFPISRPNLTFSTLTVSNMSPEDSSIYLCSVEAGGKGAVIQPQHFGDGTRLSIL.